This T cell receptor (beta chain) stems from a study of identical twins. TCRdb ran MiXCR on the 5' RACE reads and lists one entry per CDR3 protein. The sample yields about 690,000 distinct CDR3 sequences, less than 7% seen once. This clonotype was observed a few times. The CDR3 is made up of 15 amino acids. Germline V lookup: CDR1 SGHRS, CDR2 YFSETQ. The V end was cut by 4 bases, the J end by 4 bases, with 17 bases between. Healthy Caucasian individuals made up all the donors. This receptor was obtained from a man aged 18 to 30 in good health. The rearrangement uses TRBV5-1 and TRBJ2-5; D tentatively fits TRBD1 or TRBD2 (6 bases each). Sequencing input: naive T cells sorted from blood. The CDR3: CASSPKGGTRETQYF. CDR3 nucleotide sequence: TGCGCCAGCAGCCCAAAAGGCGGGACAAGAGAGACCCAGTACTTC.